The text below deals with one T cell receptor beta chain. Its antigen is unknown. These data are taken from a study of cytomegalovirus exposure and HLA in healthy donors. Study outcomes and limitations: Data from an earlier analysis indicated that most TCR beta V segments were productive either about 87% or about 30% of the time.

Researchers ran the PCR with 60 Vbeta and 13 Jbeta primers. The method was immunoSEQ multiplex PCR; TCRdb's version includes in-frame clones alone and lacks a portion of them. The sample yields over 75,000 clones, around 64% seen once. This clonotype was sampled from a human donor in good health. Sample: PBMCs.

Here the CDR3 reads CASSLDGGPGELFF. The CDR3 region has the DNA TGCGCCAGCAGCTTGGACGGGGGGCCCGGGGAGCTGTTTTTT. The rearrangement uses TRBV5-1 and TRBJ2-2; possible D gene TRBD2, 7 bases. This CDR3 is built from 14 residues. V lost 0 bases, J lost 6 bases, and 9 bases lay in between. From germline, CDR1 is SGHRS and CDR2 YFSETQ.